These T cell receptor beta chains were read from a single sample in a study of shared clonotypes between healthy human individuals. The repertoire was sequenced with immunoSEQ multiplex PCR; TCRdb's copy has only in-frame clones and lacks some. The table lists over a million clones, roughly 80% of them singletons. The sample comprised memory CD4+ T cells sorted from blood. All receptors come from a man younger than 35 in good health. CDR3s include the opening cysteine and the closing phenylalanine or tryptophan. The order of the fields is J gene, D gene, V gene, clone size, CDR3 DNA, CDR3 protein. The D gene is left open where the match is weak. The size field is filled for only some rows; it gives once, few, many or a size class.

TRBJ2-2	-	TRBV11-3	-	TGTGCCAGCAGCTTAGTTGACACCGGGGAGCTGTTTTTT	CASSLVDTGELFF
TRBJ1-5	-	TRBV5-1	-	TGCGCCAGCAGCTTGAGCGGAAACAATCAGCCCCAGCATTTT	CASSLSGNNQPQHF
TRBJ2-3	-	TRBV5-1	-	TGCGCCAGCAGCTTGGGAAGCACAGATACGCAGTATTTT	CASSLGSTDTQYF
TRBJ2-5	-	TRBV18	-	TGTGCCAGCTCACTAGACTTGGGAGAGACCCAGTACTTC	CASSLDLGETQYF
TRBJ1-2	-	TRBV18	-	TGTGCCAGCTCACCCCCAGGCGTAGGGGCACGGGATGGCTACACCTTC	CASSPPGVGARDGYTF
TRBJ1-5	-	TRBV12-2	-	TGTGCAAGTCGCTTCCTTTTGCCGGGACAGGGAAGCTATAGCAATCAGCCCCAGCATTTT	CASRFLLPGQGSYSNQPQHF
TRBJ2-1	-	TRBV18	-	TGTGCCAGCTCACCTAAACTGGATTACCTACAGGGTGAGCAGTTCTTC	CASSPKLDYLQGEQFF
TRBJ2-7	TRBD1	TRBV30	few	TGTGCCTGGGACAGGGTGGGCTACGAGCAGTACTTC	CAWDRVGYEQYF
TRBJ1-2	-	TRBV5-1	-	TGTGCCAGCACTATCTTTGCTAACTATGGCTACACCTTC	CASTIFANYGYTF
TRBJ2-3	-	TRBV7-2	few	TGTGCCAGCAGCTTAGGAACAGACGTGGTTGATACGCAGTATTTT	CASSLGTDVVDTQYF
TRBJ2-7	TRBD1	TRBV7-9	-	TGTGCGTCTGGTCGGACAGGGGGTTCCTACGAGCAGTACTTC	CASGRTGGSYEQYF
TRBJ2-3	TRBD2	TRBV6-6	-	TGTGCCAGCAGTTACGGAGCGGGGGGCAGCACAGATACGCAGTATTTT	CASSYGAGGSTDTQYF
TRBJ1-2	TRBD1	TRBV28	-	TGTGCCAGCAGTCCACCAACAGGGGGCGCGGGCGGACGGGGCTACACCTTC	CASSPPTGGAGGRGYTF
TRBJ2-1	TRBD2	TRBV7-9	-	TGTGCCAGCAGCTTAGGACTAGCGGGGGCCATCCCGATCTTCTTC	CASSLGLAGAIPIFF
TRBJ1-2	TRBD1	TRBV6-6	-	TGTGCCACGATCCGGACAGGAGGGGTATGGGGCTACACCTTC	CATIRTGGVWGYTF
TRBJ1-1	TRBD1	TRBV5-1	-	TGCGCCAGCAGCTTGGGGCAGGGGGCTATCGGGGCTGAAGCTTTCTTT	CASSLGQGAIGAEAFF
TRBJ1-3	-	TRBV30	-	TGTGCCTGGAGCCTCAGGGGAGCGATGGCGACCGGAAACACCATATATTTT	CAWSLRGAMATGNTIYF
TRBJ2-3	TRBD2	TRBV7-9	-	TGTGCCAGCTGCCCTATGGGACTAGCCACAGATACGCAGTATTTT	CASCPMGLATDTQYF
TRBJ2-1	TRBD2	TRBV6-5	few	TGTGCCAGCATAGGGAGGGGAGGGTACAATGAGCAGTTCTTC	CASIGRGGYNEQFF
TRBJ1-1	-	TRBV19	once	TGTGCCAGTAGTATTGGGGTCAAGGGGAACACTGAAGCTTTCTTT	CASSIGVKGNTEAFF
TRBJ1-5	-	TRBV28	-	TGTGCCAGCAGTTTGGTGGCAGGTCAGCCCCAGCATTTT	CASSLVAGQPQHF
TRBJ2-1	-	TRBV7-8	-	TGTGCCAGCAGCTCGACCTGGAGGGCCGGGAATGAGCAGTTCTTC	CASSSTWRAGNEQFF
TRBJ2-7	-	TRBV6-4	once	TGTGCCAGCAGTGGCTTGACGGGGGTGGCTTTTTCCGAGCAGTACTTC	CASSGLTGVAFSEQYF
TRBJ2-7	-	TRBV20-1	-	TGCAGTGCGGGGACCGAGTACGAGCAGTACTTC	CSAGTEYEQYF
TRBJ2-7	-	TRBV6-5	-	TGTGCCAGCAGGGGGGGCAAGCAGTACTTC	CASRGGKQYF
TRBJ1-2	-	TRBV27	-	TGTGCCAGCAGTTTTTCAGGGGTATATGGCTACACCTTC	CASSFSGVYGYTF
TRBJ1-6	TRBD1	TRBV10-2	-	TGCGCCAGCAGTGCGGACAGGAAAGGTTCACCCCTCCACTTT	CASSADRKGSPLHF
TRBJ2-3	-	TRBV5-1	-	TGCGCCAGCAGCCCAGGACGCCGTACAGATACGCAGTATTTT	CASSPGRRTDTQYF
TRBJ1-1	-	TRBV6-1	-	TGTGCCAGTATGCGGAACACTGAAGCTTTCTTT	CASMRNTEAFF
TRBJ2-1	-	TRBV10-3	-	TGTGCCATCAGTGTCCGGGACGTGTACAATGAGCAGTTCTTC	CAISVRDVYNEQFF
TRBJ1-1	-	TRBV7-3	-	TGTGCCAGCAGCCCTGAGGGGGGGAACACTGAAGCTTTCTTT	CASSPEGGNTEAFF
TRBJ2-7	TRBD1	TRBV10-3	-	TGTGCCATCAGTGCAGGGGGCCCCTACGAGCAGTACTTC	CAISAGGPYEQYF
TRBJ2-3	TRBD2	TRBV6-5	-	TGTGCCAGCAGTTACTCGGCAGCGGGAGGCACAGATACGCAGTATTTT	CASSYSAAGGTDTQYF
TRBJ2-4	TRBD1	TRBV7-9	few	TGTGCCAGCAGCTCGGGACAGGGGGCACAGTACTTC	CASSSGQGAQYF
TRBJ1-4	-	TRBV7-8	-	TGTGCCAGCAGCTTAGCGGGGGGGACTGCCAATGAAAAACTGTTTTTT	CASSLAGGTANEKLFF
TRBJ2-3	-	TRBV6-5	once	TGTGCCAGCAGCCAAGGGGATACGCAGTATTTT	CASSQGDTQYF
TRBJ2-7	TRBD2	TRBV2	-	TGTGCCAGCAGTCCCACGGGGGGGGCGCGTCCCTACGAGCAGTACTTC	CASSPTGGARPYEQYF
TRBJ1-6	-	TRBV6-5	-	TGTGCCAGCAGTTACGAGGGAGCTGGGGGCAATTCACCCCTCCACTTT	CASSYEGAGGNSPLHF
TRBJ2-1	TRBD2	TRBV7-2	-	TGTGCCAGCAGCTTAGGGACTAGCCGTGCCTACAATGAGCAGTTCTTC	CASSLGTSRAYNEQFF
TRBJ2-3	-	TRBV6-1	-	TGTGCCAGCAGGTCCACCCTAGGGGGTACGCAGTATTTT	CASRSTLGGTQYF
TRBJ2-3	-	TRBV7-2	-	TGTGCCAGCAGCCCCACCCTCTGGAGAAGCGGGACAGATACGCAGTATTTT	CASSPTLWRSGTDTQYF
TRBJ1-2	-	TRBV28	-	TGTGCCAGCAGTTCGCTTACAGTTCTCTATGGCTACACCTTC	CASSSLTVLYGYTF
TRBJ1-1	-	TRBV14	-	TGTGCCAGCAGCCAAGGGCCGGGTATGAACACTGAAGCTTTCTTT	CASSQGPGMNTEAFF
TRBJ1-4	-	TRBV21-1	few	TGTGCCAGCAGCACAGGGACAGATGAAAAACTGTTTTTT	CASSTGTDEKLFF
TRBJ2-5	-	TRBV5-1	-	TGCGCCAGCAGCTCCCCACACCCAACGGGGGAGACCCAGTACTTC	CASSSPHPTGETQYF
TRBJ1-1	-	TRBV30	-	TGTGCCTGGAGTGTAAAGTCGATAGGTGAAGCTTTCTTT	CAWSVKSIGEAFF
TRBJ1-2	-	TRBV10-1	few	TGCGCCAGCAGTGACAGGGTGGACTATGGCTACACCTTC	CASSDRVDYGYTF
TRBJ2-7	-	TRBV15	-	TGTGCCACCAGCAGCTATGACGGGACCAGCTCCTACGAGCAGTACTTC	CATSSYDGTSSYEQYF
TRBJ2-5	TRBD2	TRBV5-8	once	TGTGCCAGCAGTCGAGGACTAGCGGGAGAATGGGAAGAGACCCAGTACTTC	CASSRGLAGEWEETQYF
TRBJ2-2	-	TRBV28	few	TGTGCCAGCAGTTTCACTGCAGGGGAGCTGTTTTTT	CASSFTAGELFF
TRBJ1-1	TRBD1	TRBV7-8	-	TGTGCCAGCAGCTTAAAAGCGGACAGGAGAAACACTGAAGCTTTCTTT	CASSLKADRRNTEAFF
TRBJ1-5	-	TRBV7-2	-	TGTGCCAGCAGCTTAGACCTTAACCAGCCCCAGCATTTT	CASSLDLNQPQHF
TRBJ1-5	-	TRBV18	-	TGTGCCAGCTCATCCGGCGGCAATCAGCCCCAGCATTTT	CASSSGGNQPQHF
TRBJ2-1	TRBD2	TRBV10-1	-	TGCGCCAGCAGCCCCCGTCAGACTAGCGGGCCTTGGGGTGAGCAGTTCTTC	CASSPRQTSGPWGEQFF
TRBJ1-6	-	TRBV9	-	TGTGCCAGCGGCCGGGATCAAAGGGCACCCCTCCACTTT	CASGRDQRAPLHF